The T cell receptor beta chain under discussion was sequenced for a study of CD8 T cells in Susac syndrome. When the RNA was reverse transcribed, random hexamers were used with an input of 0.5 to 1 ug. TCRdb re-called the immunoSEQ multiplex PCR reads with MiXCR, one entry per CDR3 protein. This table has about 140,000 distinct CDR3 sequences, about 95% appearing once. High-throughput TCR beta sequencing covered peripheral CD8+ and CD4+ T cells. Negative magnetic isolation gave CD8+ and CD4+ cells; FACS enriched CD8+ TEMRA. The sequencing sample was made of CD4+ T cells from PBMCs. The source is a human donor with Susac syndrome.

Here the CDR3 reads CSVTTGSTDTQYF. CDR3 bases: TGCAGCGTTACGACAGGGAGCACAGATACGCAGTATTTT. This chain links TRBV29-1 with TRBJ2-3; 7 bases fit TRBD1. Unmatched junction bases numbered 2, after V lost 5 bases and J lost 0 bases. The CDR3 has 13 amino acids. The V gene's germline CDR1 is SQVTM and CDR2 ANQGSEA.